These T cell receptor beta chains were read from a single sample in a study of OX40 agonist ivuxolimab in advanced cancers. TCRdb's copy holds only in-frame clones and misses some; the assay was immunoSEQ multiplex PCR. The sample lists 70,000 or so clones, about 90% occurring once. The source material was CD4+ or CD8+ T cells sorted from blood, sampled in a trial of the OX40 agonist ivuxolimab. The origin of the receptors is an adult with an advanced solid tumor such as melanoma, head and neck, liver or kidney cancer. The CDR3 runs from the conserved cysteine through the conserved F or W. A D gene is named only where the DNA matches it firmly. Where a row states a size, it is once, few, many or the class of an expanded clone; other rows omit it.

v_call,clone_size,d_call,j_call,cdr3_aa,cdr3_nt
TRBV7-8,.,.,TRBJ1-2,CASSLAAQIAYGYTF,TGTGCCAGCAGCTTAGCAGCCCAAATCGCCTATGGCTACACCTTC
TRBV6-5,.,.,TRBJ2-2,CASSWGPDTGELFF,TGTGCCAGCAGTTGGGGGCCGGACACCGGGGAGCTGTTTTTT
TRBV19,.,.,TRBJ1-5,CASSIRGFGNQPQHF,TGTGCCAGTAGTATTCGGGGGTTTGGAAATCAGCCCCAGCATTTT
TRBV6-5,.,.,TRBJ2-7,CASSYSGRGSSEQYF,TGTGCCAGCAGTTACTCGGGCAGGGGTTCGTCCGAGCAGTACTTC
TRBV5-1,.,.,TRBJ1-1,CASSLSEGSEAFF,TGCGCCAGCAGCTTGTCGGAGGGCAGTGAAGCTTTCTTT
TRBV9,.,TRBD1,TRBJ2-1,CASSQPGTGLGNEQFF,TGTGCCAGCAGCCAGCCGGGGACAGGGTTGGGGAATGAGCAGTTCTTC
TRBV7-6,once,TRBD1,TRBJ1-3,CASSYTTGAGNTIYF,TGTGCCAGCAGCTATACGACAGGGGCCGGAAACACCATATATTTT
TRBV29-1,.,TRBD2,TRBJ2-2,CSVEVGTSGEGFAGELFF,TGCAGCGTTGAAGTGGGGACTAGCGGGGAAGGATTTGCCGGGGAGCTGTTTTTT
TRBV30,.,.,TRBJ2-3,CAWEAVTHGTDTQYF,TGTGCCTGGGAAGCCGTAACCCATGGCACAGATACGCAGTATTTT
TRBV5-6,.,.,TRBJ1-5,CASSRGVPHQPQHF,TGTGCCAGCAGCCGAGGGGTTCCCCACCAGCCCCAGCATTTT
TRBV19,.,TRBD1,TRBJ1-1,CASRTGSTEAFF,TGTGCCAGTAGGACAGGGTCAACTGAAGCTTTCTTT
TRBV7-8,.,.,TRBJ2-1,CASSPNRVSYNEQFF,TGTGCCAGCAGCCCGAACAGGGTCTCCTACAATGAGCAGTTCTTC
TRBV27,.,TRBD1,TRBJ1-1,CASSLGEGAFTAFF,TGTGCCAGCAGTCTAGGGGAGGGGGCTTTCACGGCTTTCTTT
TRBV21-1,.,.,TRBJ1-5,CASSNDATGCQPQHF,TGTGCCAGCAGCAATGACGCTACAGGGTGCCAGCCCCAGCATTTT
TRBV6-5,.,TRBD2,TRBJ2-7,CASRGASGAYEQYF,TGTGCCAGCAGGGGCGCGAGCGGGGCCTACGAGCAGTACTTC
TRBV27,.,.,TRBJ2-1,CASSLLTRGNEQFF,TGTGCCAGCAGTTTGTTGACAAGGGGCAATGAGCAGTTCTTC
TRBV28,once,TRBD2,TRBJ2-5,CASSLRAGEVGTQYF,TGTGCCAGCAGTTTAAGAGCGGGGGAGGTCGGGACCCAGTACTTC
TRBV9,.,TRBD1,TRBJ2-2,CASSAGQGAFGGELFF,TGTGCCAGCAGCGCGGGACAGGGGGCGTTTGGCGGGGAGCTGTTTTTT
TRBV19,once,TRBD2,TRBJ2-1,CASSIMAGGHNEQFF,TGTGCCAGTAGTATTATGGCGGGGGGGCACAATGAGCAGTTCTTC
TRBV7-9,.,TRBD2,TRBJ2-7,CASSGTSGVNF,TGTGCCAGCAGCGGGACTAGCGGAGTCAACTTC
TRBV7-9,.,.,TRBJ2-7,CASSPRPPEPTYEQYF,TGTGCCAGCAGCCCCCGGCCTCCTGAGCCCACCTACGAGCAGTACTTC
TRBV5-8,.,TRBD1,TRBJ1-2,CASSTRTGGIYGYTF,TGTGCCAGCAGCACTAGGACAGGAGGAATCTATGGCTACACCTTC
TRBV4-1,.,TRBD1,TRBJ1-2,CASSHTGDYGYTF,TGCGCCAGCAGCCATACAGGGGACTATGGCTACACCTTC
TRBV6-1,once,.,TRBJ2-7,CASSEPDREGNEQYF,TGTGCCAGCAGTGAACCGGACAGGGAGGGGAACGAGCAGTACTTC
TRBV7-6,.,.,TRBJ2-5,CASSLRGEKETQYF,TGTGCCAGCAGCTTAAGGGGGGAAAAAGAGACCCAGTACTTC
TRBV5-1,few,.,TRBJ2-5,CASSSLWYF,TGCGCCAGCTCCTCTCTCTGGTACTTC
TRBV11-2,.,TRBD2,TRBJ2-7,CASSGAAGNSYEQYF,TGTGCCAGCAGCGGCGCAGCGGGGAACTCCTACGAGCAGTACTTC
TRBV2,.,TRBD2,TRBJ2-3,CASSVSPLAGGVDTQYF,TGTGCCAGCAGTGTCTCCCCACTAGCGGGGGGGGTAGATACGCAGTATTTT
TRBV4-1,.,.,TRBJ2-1,CASSQDRGAYNEQFF,TGCGCCAGCAGCCAAGACAGGGGGGCCTACAATGAGCAGTTCTTC